The sample holds a few counts of the clone carrying this TCR beta chain. Its antigen is not identified. Use of 60 Vbeta and 13 Jbeta primers characterized the PCR. The data were produced by immunoSEQ multiplex PCR, yet TCRdb's version contains in-frame clones alone and is incomplete. The sample carries 110,000 or so clones, roughly 15% recorded once. This record comes from a study of cytomegalovirus exposure and HLA in healthy donors. Study results and caveats: TCR beta chains numbering about 160 were designated cytomegalovirus-associated. A later analysis linked a missense DCLRE1C variant to TCR beta V- and J-gene trimming.

Germline V lookup: CDR1 LNHNV, CDR2 YYDKDF (reference sequence). The CDR3 is 17 amino acids. Trimming removed 0 bases from V and 5 bases from J, with 14 bases in between. Donors were nominally healthy when sampled, though unrecorded immune exposures were likely. The sequenced sample was PBMCs. The chain is built from TRBV15 and TRBJ1-6; perhaps TRBD1 as D (5 bases). The receptor was isolated from a female donor in good health and CMV-seronegative. CDR3 residues: CATSRDSGGPNNSPLHF. The CDR3 nucleotides read TGTGCCACCAGCAGAGATAGCGGGGGACCCAATAATTCACCCCTCCACTTT.